These 18 T cell receptor beta chains were sequenced from one sample in a study of control samples from healthy donors and cancer patients. Data came from immunoSEQ multiplex PCR; TCRdb stores just in-frame clones and leaves some out. Counted here are tens of thousands of clones, less than 95% occurring once; the ten biggest clones make up around 23%. Sequencing input: PBMCs. The receptors were sampled from a woman between 40 and 55 years old with head and neck cancer.

This chain joins TRBV5-6 and TRBJ1-1, with D possibly being TRBD1 (6 bases). The CDR3 sequence is 14 residues long. Trimming took 0 bases from V and 6 from J, leaving 12 bases between them. Per germline, CDR1 SGHDT and CDR2 YYEEEE. CDR3 DNA: TGTGCCAGCAGCTTGGGTGGACAGAGGGCTGAAGCTTTCTTT. Translating gives CASSLGGQRAEAFF. The whole variable domain, remainder taken from reference TRBV5-6 and TRBJ1-1, is DAGVTQSPTHLIKTRGQQVTLRCSPKSGHDTVSWYQQALGQGPQFIFQYYEEEERQRGNFPDRFSGHQFPNYSSELNVNALLLGDSALYLCASSLGGQRAEAFFGQGTRLTVV.

The V call is TRBV2, the J call TRBJ2-3; the D gene could be TRBD1 or TRBD2 (5 bases each). CDR1 is SNHLY and CDR2 is FYNNEI in the germline V gene. The CDR3 has 11 amino acids. V lost 3 bases, J lost 9 bases, and 7 bases lay in between. As DNA, the CDR3 is TGTGCCAGCAGTGAGAGGGGCACGCAGTATTTT. This translates into CASSERGTQYF.

This clone was found once. The CDR3: CASSLTAAAPYEQYF. The CDR3 DNA reads as TGCGCCAGCAGCTTAACGGCTGCGGCTCCCTACGAGCAGTACTTC. The V gene is TRBV4-1, the J gene TRBJ2-7; D is unclear. This CDR3 has 15 residues. The V end was cut by 5 bases, the J end by 2 bases, with 16 bases between. CDR1 is MGHRA and CDR2 is YSYEKL in the germline V gene.

The chain couples TRBV5-1 to TRBJ1-6, with a tentative D call TRBD1 (5 bases). Germline CDR1 SGHRS, CDR2 YFSETQ. The CDR3 is 19 residues long. The V end lost 0 bases, the J end lost 5 bases, and 21 bases lay between the germline ends. The CDR3: CASSLVPRDPGSDNSPLHF. Here the CDR3 DNA reads TGCGCCAGCAGCTTGGTGCCCCGTGACCCAGGGAGTGATAATTCACCCCTCCACTTT. Combining the CDR3 with reference TRBV5-1 and TRBJ1-6 gives the whole variable domain KAGVTQTPRYLIKTRGQQVTLSCSPISGHRSVSWYQQTPGQGLQFLFEYFSETQRNKGNFPGRFSGRQFSNSRSEMNVSTLELGDSALYLCASSLVPRDPGSDNSPLHFGNGTRLTVT.

The chain combines TRBV7-9 with TRBJ1-6, with D tentatively TRBD1 (5 bases). This CDR3 region has 15 residues. Trimming removed 5 bases at V and 5 bases at J, with 13 bases between. CDR1 is SEHNR and CDR2 is FQNEAQ in the germline V gene (reference sequence). The chain's CDR3 is CASSERWGNNSPLHF. CDR3 bases: TGTGCCAGCAGCGAGAGATGGGGGAATAATTCACCCCTCCACTTT.

V usage is TRBV2 and J usage is TRBJ2-1; maybe TRBD2 (6 bases). Germline assignment: CDR1 SNHLY and CDR2 FYNNEI. The CDR3 consists of 13 residues. Trimming stripped 4 bases from V and 6 bases from J, with 10 bases between. For the CDR3, the DNA is TGTGCCAGCAGTGCCGGGACTCTCAATGAGCAGTTCTTC. It is translated as CASSAGTLNEQFF.

V and J are TRBV27 and TRBJ1-1, with unresolved D. Trimming cost V 2 bases and J 1 base, with 8 bases left between them. The CDR3 extends over 14 amino acids. Germline V gene sequence: CDR1 MNHEY, CDR2 SMNVEV (reference sequence). The CDR3 DNA sequence: TGTGCCAGCAGTTTAACGGAGACGAACACTGAAGCTTTCTTT. Its protein product is CASSLTETNTEAFF.

The chain carries TRBV19 and TRBJ1-3; D unclear. CDR1 is LNHDA and CDR2 is SQIVND in the germline V gene (reference sequence). The V gene lost 5 bases and the J gene lost 2 bases, with 10 bases spanning the gap. The CDR3 has 14 residues. The CDR3 nucleotides are TGTGCCAGTAGTCCCGGCCCCCCTGGAAACACCATATATTTT. It codes for CASSPGPPGNTIYF.

The chain couples TRBV6-1 to TRBJ1-2; D not certain. The CDR3 has 14 amino acids. Germline loops: CDR1 MNHNS, CDR2 SASEGT. Trimming took 3 bases from V and 3 from J, leaving 11 bases between them. The CDR3 loop is CASSESATYYGYTF. The CDR3 coding sequence is TGTGCCAGCAGTGAGTCAGCGACGTACTATGGCTACACCTTC.

The J gene is TRBJ2-7, the V gene TRBV30, with 9 bases aligning to TRBD1. CDR1 is GTSNPN, CDR2 SVGIG, per germline (reference sequence). This CDR3 is built from 14 residues. J lost 4 bases, V lost 1 base, and 5 bases had no gene match. The DNA of the CDR3 is TGTGCCTGGAGTGACGGGACAGGGTATTACGAGCAGTACTTC. It is translated as CAWSDGTGYYEQYF.

This chain uses TRBV16 with TRBJ1-3, with D hard to call. The CDR3 totals 14 residues. The germline gives CDR1 KGHSY, CDR2 FQNENV. V was pared by 2 bases and J by 0 bases, with 5 bases between. The CDR3 DNA reads TGTGCCAGCAGCCAAGGCAACTCTGGAAACACCATATATTTT. The encoded protein is CASSQGNSGNTIYF.

This chain connects TRBV5-1 to TRBJ2-1, with 7 bases fitting TRBD1. This CDR3 contains 15 residues. Losses at the gene ends were 2 bases for V and 0 bases for J; bases not matched to a gene: 2. Germline V gives CDR1 SGHRS, CDR2 YFSETQ. CDR3: CASSLGGLSYNEQFF. As DNA, the CDR3 is TGCGCCAGCAGCTTAGGGGGCCTCTCCTACAATGAGCAGTTCTTC. Together with reference TRBV5-1 and TRBJ2-1, the CDR3 gives the full variable domain: KAGVTQTPRYLIKTRGQQVTLSCSPISGHRSVSWYQQTPGQGLQFLFEYFSETQRNKGNFPGRFSGRQFSNSRSEMNVSTLELGDSALYLCASSLGGLSYNEQFFGPGTRLTVL.

The chain carries TRBV28 and TRBJ2-7; D possibly matches TRBD1 or TRBD2 (5 bases each). The germline V gene has CDR1 MDHEN and CDR2 SYDVKM. Trimming shortened V by 7 bases and J by 11 bases, and 24 bases separated the two germline ends. The CDR3 sequence is 14 residues long. In DNA, the CDR3 is TGTGCCAGCATAAAAGGCCGGGGCCGCTCCCCAAAGTACTTC. Amino acids: CASIKGRGRSPKYF.

The chain has TRBV12-3 or TRBV12-4 and TRBJ1-1; the D gene is possibly TRBD1 (6 bases). The CDR3 spans 13 residues. Trimming took 4 bases from V and 10 from J, leaving 16 bases between them. The CDR3 reads CASSSGGRGPAFF. In nucleotides, the CDR3 is TGTGCCAGCAGTTCGGGGGGCAGGGGCCCAGCTTTCTTT.

This chain joins TRBV27 and TRBJ2-7; unclear D gene. V was trimmed by 4 bases and J by 0 bases, leaving 13 bases between them. Germline V gene lookup returns CDR1 MNHEY and CDR2 SMNVEV (reference sequence). This CDR3 contains 15 residues. The DNA of the CDR3 is TGTGCCAGCAGTTGGAACGGAGTGGGCTCCTACGAGCAGTACTTC. Its translation: CASSWNGVGSYEQYF.

The V gene is TRBV3-1 (or the pseudogene TRBV3-2), the J gene TRBJ2-1; no definite D call. Trimming removed 3 bases at V and 5 bases at J, with 5 bases between. This CDR3 has 12 amino acids. Germline CDR1 is LGHDT and CDR2 is YNNKEL (reference sequence). CDR3 loop: CASSQSNNEQFF. The CDR3 coding sequence is TGTGCCAGCAGCCAGAGCAACAATGAGCAGTTCTTC.

This clone was observed a handful of times. J is TRBJ1-1 and V is TRBV7-8; 7 positions agree with TRBD1. Germline V gene data show CDR1 as SGHVS and CDR2 as FQNEAQ. This CDR3 has 14 amino acids. J lost 3 bases, V lost 5 bases, and 6 bases had no gene match. The CDR3 DNA follows: TGTGCCAGCAGCGCAGACAGGGCGGACACTGAAGCTTTCTTT. Translating it yields CASSADRADTEAFF.

The V and J genes are TRBV6-5 and TRBJ2-7, with 7 bases identical to TRBD1. The CDR3 consists of 12 residues. CDR1 and CDR2 (germline): MNHEY, SVGAGI. V dropped 6 bases and J dropped 6; count of bases not matched to a gene: 5. CDR3 residues: CASRQGNSEQYF. The CDR3 DNA follows: TGTGCCAGCAGACAGGGGAATAGCGAGCAGTACTTC.